The rows below give T cell receptor beta chains drawn from one sample of a study of shared clonotypes between healthy human individuals. The method was immunoSEQ multiplex PCR; TCRdb's version includes in-frame clones alone and lacks a portion of them. The sample lists some 2,100,000 clones, about 92% occurring once. Sequencing used naive CD8+ T cells from PBMCs. The receptors here all came from a man younger than 35 in good health. Some clones in this sample may be carry-over from other donors' samples. Both conserved end residues are part of each CDR3. D genes are given only for firm matches. The size entry is marked missing in some rows and otherwise reads once, few, many or a size class.

j_gene,abundance,v_gene,d_gene,CDR3aa,CDR3nt
TRBJ2-1,few,TRBV7-9,TRBD2,CASSRPGSGYNEQFF,TGTGCCAGCAGCCGACCTGGTAGCGGGTACAATGAGCAGTTCTTC
TRBJ2-2,NA,TRBV9,TRBD1,CASSVSPGQPNTGELFF,TGTGCCAGCAGCGTAAGTCCGGGACAGCCGAACACCGGGGAGCTGTTTTTT
TRBJ2-5,NA,TRBV27,NA,CASRGTKDKETQYF,TGTGCCAGCAGGGGTACAAAGGATAAAGAGACCCAGTACTTC
TRBJ2-1,NA,TRBV4-1,NA,CASSHTGPHNEQFF,TGCGCCAGCAGCCACACCGGGCCCCACAATGAGCAGTTCTTC
TRBJ2-7,NA,TRBV30,TRBD1,CAWRLTGEIPYEQYF,TGTGCCTGGAGACTAACAGGGGAAATTCCCTACGAGCAGTACTTC
TRBJ2-7,once,TRBV7-8,NA,CASSPSSESSYEQYF,TGTGCCAGCAGTCCTAGCTCAGAAAGCTCCTACGAGCAGTACTTC
TRBJ2-1,NA,TRBV7-8,NA,CASSPRGGRQFF,TGTGCCAGCAGCCCCCGAGGAGGGCGGCAGTTCTTC
TRBJ2-7,NA,TRBV27,NA,CASSPGANPTVSYEQYF,TGTGCCAGCAGTCCAGGGGCTAACCCCACAGTCTCCTACGAGCAGTACTTC
TRBJ2-1,NA,TRBV5-1,TRBD2,CASSTWFSGRAVDEQFF,TGCGCCAGCAGCACGTGGTTTAGCGGGAGGGCGGTGGATGAGCAGTTCTTC
TRBJ2-7,NA,TRBV18,TRBD1,CASSDRDYEQYF,TGTGCCAGCTCAGACAGGGACTACGAGCAGTACTTC
TRBJ1-4,NA,TRBV19,NA,CASLDRSGEKLFF,TGTGCCAGCCTAGACAGGTCGGGAGAAAAACTGTTTTTT
TRBJ2-7,NA,TRBV28,NA,CASSTPGATYEQYF,TGTGCCAGCAGTACCCCAGGGGCGACCTACGAGCAGTACTTC
TRBJ2-2,NA,TRBV5-1,NA,CASSLDMRELFF,TGCGCCAGCAGCTTGGACATGAGGGAGCTGTTTTTT
TRBJ2-1,NA,TRBV11-2,TRBD2,CASSLGTGLAGDNEQFF,TGTGCCAGCAGCTTAGGGACGGGACTAGCGGGTGACAATGAGCAGTTCTTC
TRBJ2-7,NA,TRBV9,NA,CASSGGRGAEQYF,TGTGCCAGCAGCGGAGGGAGAGGCGCCGAGCAGTACTTC
TRBJ2-2,NA,TRBV19,NA,CASSMARGLTGELFF,TGTGCCAGTAGTATGGCACGCGGACTCACCGGGGAGCTGTTTTTT
TRBJ2-7,once,TRBV27,NA,CASSLSPRMSSYEQYF,TGTGCCAGCAGTTTATCGCCCCGGATGAGCTCCTACGAGCAGTACTTC
TRBJ2-1,NA,TRBV5-1,NA,CASSLVGNSYNEQFF,TGCGCCAGCAGCTTGGTCGGGAACTCCTACAATGAGCAGTTCTTC
TRBJ1-1,once,TRBV19,NA,CASNIPGLNTEAFF,TGTGCCAGTAACATACCTGGACTGAACACTGAAGCTTTCTTT
TRBJ2-7,NA,TRBV28,NA,CASSPPRTYEQYF,TGTGCCAGCAGTCCTCCGCGAACCTACGAGCAGTACTTC
TRBJ1-2,NA,TRBV10-3,TRBD1,CAISESEGAYGYTF,TGTGCCATCAGTGAGTCGGAGGGGGCGTATGGCTACACCTTC
TRBJ2-7,NA,TRBV27,NA,CASSPGEEQYF,TGTGCCAGCAGCCCAGGGGAAGAGCAGTACTTC
TRBJ2-3,NA,TRBV28,NA,CASSPRWGTGEADTQYF,TGTGCCAGCAGTCCAAGATGGGGAACAGGGGAGGCAGATACGCAGTATTTT
TRBJ1-1,few,TRBV28,NA,CASSFHTNTEAFF,TGTGCCAGCAGTTTCCACACGAACACTGAAGCTTTCTTT
TRBJ2-2,once,TRBV7-7,TRBD2,CASSLELAELAGELFF,TGTGCCAGCAGCTTAGAGCTAGCGGAGTTGGCCGGGGAGCTGTTTTTT
TRBJ1-4,NA,TRBV4-1,NA,CASRGHNEKLFF,TGCGCCAGCCGAGGCCATAATGAAAAACTGTTTTTT
TRBJ1-2,NA,TRBV25-1,NA,CASSEVRENYGYTF,TGTGCCAGCAGTGAAGTCAGGGAGAACTATGGCTACACCTTC
TRBJ1-2,once,TRBV6-5,NA,CASSPWANYGYTF,TGTGCCAGCAGCCCCTGGGCTAACTATGGCTACACCTTC
TRBJ2-6,once,TRBV19,NA,CASSGLGSGANVLTF,TGTGCCAGTAGTGGGTTGGGGTCTGGGGCCAACGTCCTGACTTTC